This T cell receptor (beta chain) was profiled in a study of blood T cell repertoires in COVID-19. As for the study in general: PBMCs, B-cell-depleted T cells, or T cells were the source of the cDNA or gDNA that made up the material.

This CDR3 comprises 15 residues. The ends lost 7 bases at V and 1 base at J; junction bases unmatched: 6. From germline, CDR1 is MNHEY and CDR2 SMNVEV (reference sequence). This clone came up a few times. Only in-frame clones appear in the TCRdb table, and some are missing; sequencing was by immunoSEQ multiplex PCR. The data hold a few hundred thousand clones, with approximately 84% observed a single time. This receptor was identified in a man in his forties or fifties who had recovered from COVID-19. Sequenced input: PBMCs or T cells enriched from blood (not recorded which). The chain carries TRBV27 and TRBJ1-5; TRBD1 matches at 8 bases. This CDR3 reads CASKFGQGSNQPQHF. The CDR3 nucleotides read TGTGCCAGCAAATTCGGACAGGGCAGCAATCAGCCCCAGCATTTT.